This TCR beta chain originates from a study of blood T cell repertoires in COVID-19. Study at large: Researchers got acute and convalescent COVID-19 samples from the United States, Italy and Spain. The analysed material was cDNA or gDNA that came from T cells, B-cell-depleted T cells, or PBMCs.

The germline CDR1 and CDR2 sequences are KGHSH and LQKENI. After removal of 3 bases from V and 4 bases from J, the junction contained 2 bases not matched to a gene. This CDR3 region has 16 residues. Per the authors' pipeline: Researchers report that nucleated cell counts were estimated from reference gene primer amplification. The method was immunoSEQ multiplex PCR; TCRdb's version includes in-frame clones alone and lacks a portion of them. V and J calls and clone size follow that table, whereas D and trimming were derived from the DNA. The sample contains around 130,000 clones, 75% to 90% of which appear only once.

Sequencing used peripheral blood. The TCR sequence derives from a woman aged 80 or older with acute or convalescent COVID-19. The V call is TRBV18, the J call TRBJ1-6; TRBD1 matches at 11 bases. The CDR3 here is CASSPGTGGYNSPLHF. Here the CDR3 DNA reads TGTGCCAGCTCACCCGGGACAGGGGGGTATAATTCACCCCTCCACTTT.